This T cell receptor beta chain was captured by sequencing in a study of cytomegalovirus exposure and HLA in healthy donors. Concerning this clone: Its antigen is still unknown.

This CDR3 is built from 19 residues. The germline CDR1 and CDR2 sequences are SEHNR and FQNEAQ (reference sequence). Trimming removed 5 bases from V and 7 bases from J; junction bases left unmatched: 21. The PCR contained 60 Vbeta and 13 Jbeta primers. The repertoire was sequenced with immunoSEQ multiplex PCR; TCRdb's copy has only in-frame clones and lacks some. Counted here are some 130,000 clones, 70% to 80% occurring once; the ten biggest clones make up approximately 7%. Study-level findings and limits: A later analysis found TCR association rates differed by HLA locus, highest for DRB1 and lowest for HLA-C.

Specimen: PBMCs. This chain links TRBV7-9 with TRBJ2-1; 9 bases are a match to TRBD2. The receptor was isolated from a man aged 40-55 years in good health and CMV-seropositive. DNA of the CDR3: TGTGCCAGCAGCCTTCCCCCGATAGCGGGAGAGAGGGGGTTGAATGAGCAGTTCTTC. This encodes CASSLPPIAGERGLNEQFF.